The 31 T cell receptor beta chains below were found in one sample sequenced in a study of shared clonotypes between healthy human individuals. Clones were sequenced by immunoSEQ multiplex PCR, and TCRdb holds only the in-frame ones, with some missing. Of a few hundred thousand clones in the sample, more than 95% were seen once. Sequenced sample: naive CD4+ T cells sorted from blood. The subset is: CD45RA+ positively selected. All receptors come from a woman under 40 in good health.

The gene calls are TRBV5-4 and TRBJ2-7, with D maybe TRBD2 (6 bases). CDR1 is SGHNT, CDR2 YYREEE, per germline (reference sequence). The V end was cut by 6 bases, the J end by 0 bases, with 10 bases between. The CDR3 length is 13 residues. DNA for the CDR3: TGTGCCAGCAACCGGGACTTCTCCTACGAGCAGTACTTC. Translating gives CASNRDFSYEQYF.

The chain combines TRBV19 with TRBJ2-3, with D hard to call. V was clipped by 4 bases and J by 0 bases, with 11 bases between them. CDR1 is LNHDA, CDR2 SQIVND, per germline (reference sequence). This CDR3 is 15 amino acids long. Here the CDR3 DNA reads TGTGCCAGTAGTAATAGGGTAAGGAGCACAGATACGCAGTATTTT. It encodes CASSNRVRSTDTQYF.

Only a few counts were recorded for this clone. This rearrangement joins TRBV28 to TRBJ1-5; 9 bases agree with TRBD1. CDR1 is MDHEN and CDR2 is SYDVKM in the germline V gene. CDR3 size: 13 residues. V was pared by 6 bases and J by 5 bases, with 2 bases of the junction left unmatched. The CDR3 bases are TGTGCCAGCAGGGGACAGGGTGATCAGCCCCAGCATTTT. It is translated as CASRGQGDQPQHF.

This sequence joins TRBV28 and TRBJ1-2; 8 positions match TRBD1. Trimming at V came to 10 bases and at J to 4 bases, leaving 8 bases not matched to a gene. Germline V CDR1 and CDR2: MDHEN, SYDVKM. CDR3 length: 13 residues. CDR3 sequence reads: CATRTGNGYGYTF. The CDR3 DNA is TGTGCCACCAGGACAGGGAATGGCTATGGCTACACCTTC.

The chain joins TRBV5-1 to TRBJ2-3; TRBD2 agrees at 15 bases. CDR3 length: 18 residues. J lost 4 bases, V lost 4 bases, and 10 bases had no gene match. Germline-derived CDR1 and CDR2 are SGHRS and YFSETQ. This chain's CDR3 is CASSGSAGLAGGSDTQYF. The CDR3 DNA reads TGCGCCAGCAGCGGGTCTGCGGGACTAGCGGGAGGCTCAGATACGCAGTATTTT.

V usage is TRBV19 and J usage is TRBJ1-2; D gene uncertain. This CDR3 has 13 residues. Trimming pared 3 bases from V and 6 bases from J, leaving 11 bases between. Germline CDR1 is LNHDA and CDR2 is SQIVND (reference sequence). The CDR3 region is CASSMTFENGYTF. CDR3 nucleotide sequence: TGTGCCAGTAGTATGACGTTCGAGAATGGCTACACCTTC. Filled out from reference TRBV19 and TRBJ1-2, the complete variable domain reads DGGITQSPKYLFRKEGQNVTLSCEQNLNHDAMYWYRQDPGQGLRLIYYSQIVNDFQKGDIAEGYSVSREKKESFPLTVTSAQKNPTAFYLCASSMTFENGYTFGSGTRLTVV.

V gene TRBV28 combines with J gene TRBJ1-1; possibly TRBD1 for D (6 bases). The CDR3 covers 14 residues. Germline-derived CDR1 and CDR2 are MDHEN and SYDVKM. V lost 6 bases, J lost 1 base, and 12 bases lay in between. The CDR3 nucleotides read TGTGCCAGCAGACCCCACAGGGAGAACACTGAAGCTTTCTTT. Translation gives CASRPHRENTEAFF.

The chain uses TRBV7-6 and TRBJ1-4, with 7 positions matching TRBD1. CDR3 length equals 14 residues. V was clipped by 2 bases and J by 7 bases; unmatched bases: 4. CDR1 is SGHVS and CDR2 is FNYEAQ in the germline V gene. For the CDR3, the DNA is TGTGCCAGCAGCTTAAGGGGGCAGGGTGAAAAACTGTTTTTT. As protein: CASSLRGQGEKLFF.

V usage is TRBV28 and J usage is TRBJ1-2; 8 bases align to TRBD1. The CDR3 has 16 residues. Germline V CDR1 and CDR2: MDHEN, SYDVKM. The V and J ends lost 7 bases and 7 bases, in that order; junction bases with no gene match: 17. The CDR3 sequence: CASTLDPGTGAGGYTF. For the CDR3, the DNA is TGTGCCAGCACCTTAGACCCGGGGACAGGAGCGGGTGGCTACACCTTC.

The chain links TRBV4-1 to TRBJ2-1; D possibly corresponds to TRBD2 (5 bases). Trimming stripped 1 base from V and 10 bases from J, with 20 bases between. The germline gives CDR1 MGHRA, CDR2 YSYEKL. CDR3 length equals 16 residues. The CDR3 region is CASSQVPLIAFGEQFF. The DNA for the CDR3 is TGCGCCAGCAGCCAAGTTCCCCTTATAGCGTTTGGGGAGCAGTTCTTC.

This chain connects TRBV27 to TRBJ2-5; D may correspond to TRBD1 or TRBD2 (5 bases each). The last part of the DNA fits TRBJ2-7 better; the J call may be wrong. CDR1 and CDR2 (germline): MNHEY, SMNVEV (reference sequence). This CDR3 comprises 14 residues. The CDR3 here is CASSLLGPRYEQYF. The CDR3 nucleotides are TGTGCCAGCAGTTTATTGGGACCGCGCTACGAGCAGTACTTC.

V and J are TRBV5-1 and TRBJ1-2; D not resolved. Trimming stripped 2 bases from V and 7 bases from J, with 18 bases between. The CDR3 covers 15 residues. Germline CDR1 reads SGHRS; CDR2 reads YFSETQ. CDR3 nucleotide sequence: TGCGCCAGCAGCTTAGAGGGTTTCAGATTTAGTGGCTACACCTTC. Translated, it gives CASSLEGFRFSGYTF. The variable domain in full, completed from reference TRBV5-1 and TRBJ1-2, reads KAGVTQTPRYLIKTRGQQVTLSCSPISGHRSVSWYQQTPGQGLQFLFEYFSETQRNKGNFPGRFSGRQFSNSRSEMNVSTLELGDSALYLCASSLEGFRFSGYTFGSGTRLTVV.

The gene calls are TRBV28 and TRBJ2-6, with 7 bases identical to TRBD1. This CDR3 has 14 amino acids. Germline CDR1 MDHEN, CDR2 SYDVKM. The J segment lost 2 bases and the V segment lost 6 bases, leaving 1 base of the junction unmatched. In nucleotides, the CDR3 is TGTGCCAGCAGCGACAGGGCTGGGGCCAACGTCCTGACTTTC. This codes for CASSDRAGANVLTF.

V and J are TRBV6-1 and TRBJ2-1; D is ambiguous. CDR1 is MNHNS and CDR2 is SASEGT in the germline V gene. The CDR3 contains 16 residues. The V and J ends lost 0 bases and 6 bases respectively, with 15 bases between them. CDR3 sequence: CASSEAHHLGSNEQFF. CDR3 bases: TGTGCCAGCAGTGAAGCGCACCACCTAGGTTCCAATGAGCAGTTCTTC.

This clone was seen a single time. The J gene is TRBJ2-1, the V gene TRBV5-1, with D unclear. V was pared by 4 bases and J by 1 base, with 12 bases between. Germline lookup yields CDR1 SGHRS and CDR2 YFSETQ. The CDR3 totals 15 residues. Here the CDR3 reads CASSNTPESYNEQFF. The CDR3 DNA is TGCGCCAGCAGCAATACTCCAGAGTCCTACAATGAGCAGTTCTTC.

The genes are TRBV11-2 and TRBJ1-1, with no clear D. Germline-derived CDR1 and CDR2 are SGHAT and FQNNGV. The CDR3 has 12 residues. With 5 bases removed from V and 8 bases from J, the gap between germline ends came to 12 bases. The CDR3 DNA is TGTGCCAGCAGCCAAGTACCGGGGGAAGCTTTCTTT. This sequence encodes CASSQVPGEAFF.

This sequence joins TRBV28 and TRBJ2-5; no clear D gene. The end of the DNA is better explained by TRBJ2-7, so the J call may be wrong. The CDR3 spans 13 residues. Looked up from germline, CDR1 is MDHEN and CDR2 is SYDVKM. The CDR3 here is CASSPSIPHEQYF. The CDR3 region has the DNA TGTGCCAGCAGTCCGTCGATACCCCACGAGCAGTACTTC.

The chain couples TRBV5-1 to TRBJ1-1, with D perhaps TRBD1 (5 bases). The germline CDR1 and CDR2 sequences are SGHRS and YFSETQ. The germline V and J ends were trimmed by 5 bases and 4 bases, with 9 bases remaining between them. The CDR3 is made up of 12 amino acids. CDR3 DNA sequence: TGCGCCAGCAGTGGCGACAGCACTGAAGCTTTCTTT. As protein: CASSGDSTEAFF.

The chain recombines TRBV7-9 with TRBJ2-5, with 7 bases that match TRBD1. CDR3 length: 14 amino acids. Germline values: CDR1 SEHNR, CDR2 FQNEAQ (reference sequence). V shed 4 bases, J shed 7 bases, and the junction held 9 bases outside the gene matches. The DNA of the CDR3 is TGTGCCAGCAGCTCGGCCAGGGGGTCGGGGACCCAGTACTTC. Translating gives CASSSARGSGTQYF.

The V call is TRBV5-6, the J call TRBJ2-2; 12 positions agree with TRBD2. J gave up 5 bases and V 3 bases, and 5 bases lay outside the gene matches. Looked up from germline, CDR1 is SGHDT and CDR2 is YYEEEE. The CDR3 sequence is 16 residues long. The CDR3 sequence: CASSSRLAGETGELFF. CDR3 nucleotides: TGTGCCAGCAGCTCCAGACTAGCGGGGGAGACCGGGGAGCTGTTTTTT.

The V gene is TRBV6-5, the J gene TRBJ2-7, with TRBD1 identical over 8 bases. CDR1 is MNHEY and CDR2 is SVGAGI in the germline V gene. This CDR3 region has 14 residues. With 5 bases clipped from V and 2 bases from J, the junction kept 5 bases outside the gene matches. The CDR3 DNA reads TGTGCCAGCAGTAGACAGACAGGGGCCTACGAGCAGTACTTC. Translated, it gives CASSRQTGAYEQYF.

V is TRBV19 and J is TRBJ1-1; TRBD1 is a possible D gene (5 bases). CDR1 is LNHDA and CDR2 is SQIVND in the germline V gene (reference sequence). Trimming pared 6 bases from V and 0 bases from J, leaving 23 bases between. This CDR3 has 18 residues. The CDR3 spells CASSHRFAGRAMNTEAFF. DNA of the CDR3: TGTGCCAGTAGCCACCGTTTTGCAGGGAGGGCGATGAACACTGAAGCTTTCTTT.

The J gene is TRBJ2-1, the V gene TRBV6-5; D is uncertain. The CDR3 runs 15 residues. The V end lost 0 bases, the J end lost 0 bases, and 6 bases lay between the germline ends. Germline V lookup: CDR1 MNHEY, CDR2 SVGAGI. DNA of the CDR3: TGTGCCAGCAGTTACTCGAGCCCCTCCTACAATGAGCAGTTCTTC. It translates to CASSYSSPSYNEQFF.

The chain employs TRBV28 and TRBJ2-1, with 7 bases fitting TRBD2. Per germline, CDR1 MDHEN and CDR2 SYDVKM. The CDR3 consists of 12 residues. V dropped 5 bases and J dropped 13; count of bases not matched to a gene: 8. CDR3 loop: CASSPPRDYQFF. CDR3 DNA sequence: TGTGCCAGCAGTCCGCCCCGGGACTACCAGTTCTTC.

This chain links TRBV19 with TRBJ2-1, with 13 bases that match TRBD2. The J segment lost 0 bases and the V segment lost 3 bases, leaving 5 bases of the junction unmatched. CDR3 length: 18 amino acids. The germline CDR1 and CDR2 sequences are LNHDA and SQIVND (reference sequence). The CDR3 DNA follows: TGTGCCAGTAGTATGGGCGGACTAGCGGGAGTCTCCTACAATGAGCAGTTCTTC. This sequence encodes CASSMGGLAGVSYNEQFF. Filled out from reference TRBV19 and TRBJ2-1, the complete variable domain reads DGGITQSPKYLFRKEGQNVTLSCEQNLNHDAMYWYRQDPGQGLRLIYYSQIVNDFQKGDIAEGYSVSREKKESFPLTVTSAQKNPTAFYLCASSMGGLAGVSYNEQFFGPGTRLTVL.

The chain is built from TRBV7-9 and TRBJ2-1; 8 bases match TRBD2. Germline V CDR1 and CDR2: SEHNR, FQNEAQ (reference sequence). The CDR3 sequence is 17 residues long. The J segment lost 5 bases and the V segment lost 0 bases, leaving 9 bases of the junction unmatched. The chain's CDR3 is CASSLAVRLAFNNEQFF. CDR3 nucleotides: TGTGCCAGCAGCTTAGCGGTGCGACTAGCGTTCAACAATGAGCAGTTCTTC.

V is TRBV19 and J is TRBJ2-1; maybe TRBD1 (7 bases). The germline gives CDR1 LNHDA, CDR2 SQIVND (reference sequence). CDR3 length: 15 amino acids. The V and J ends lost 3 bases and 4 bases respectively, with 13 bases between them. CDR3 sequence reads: CASSMGRGEYNEQFF. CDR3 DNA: TGTGCCAGTAGTATGGGCAGGGGGGAATACAATGAGCAGTTCTTC.

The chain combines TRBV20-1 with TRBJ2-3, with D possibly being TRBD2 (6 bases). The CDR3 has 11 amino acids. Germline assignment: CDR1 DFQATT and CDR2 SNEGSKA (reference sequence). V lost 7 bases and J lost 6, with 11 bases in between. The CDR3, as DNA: TGCAGTGGGGCTAGCGCCGATACGCAGTATTTT. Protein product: CSGASADTQYF.

CDR3 sequence reads: CASSLKGVAFF. CDR3 nucleotide sequence: TGTGCCAGCAGTTTAAAGGGGGTAGCTTTCTTT. The chain couples TRBV28 to TRBJ1-1; weak D call: TRBD1 (6 bases). Per the germline V gene, CDR1 is MDHEN and CDR2 is SYDVKM. Trimming stripped 2 bases from V and 10 bases from J, with 8 bases between. The CDR3 is 11 residues long.

The CDR3 sequence: CASSGLVSSSYEQYF. CDR3 DNA sequence: TGTGCCAGCAGTGGCCTGGTTAGTAGCTCCTACGAGCAGTACTTC. The chain joins TRBV27 to TRBJ2-7; D not resolved. V was trimmed by 5 bases and J by 0 bases, leaving 14 bases between them. The CDR3 is made up of 15 amino acids. Germline V lookup: CDR1 MNHEY, CDR2 SMNVEV (reference sequence).

Written as DNA, the CDR3 is TGTGCCAGCAGTTTAGAGCGGAGGTATAATTCACCCCTCCACTTT. Translating it yields CASSLERRYNSPLHF. The rearrangement uses TRBV28 and TRBJ1-6; D uncertain. CDR1 is MDHEN and CDR2 is SYDVKM in the germline V gene. The length of the CDR3 is 15 residues. V dropped 2 bases and J dropped 4 bases, with 9 bases sitting between them.